This TCR beta chain was identified during a study of blood T cells in healthy people across ages. The donors, healthy Caucasians from Russia, were aged roughly 6 to 90. Next came a second PCR, run for roughly 6 to 11 cycles, which used a sample-barcoded 5' primer along with a J-beta primer mix. A tag from a template-switch adaptor with 12 random nucleotides marked each cDNA molecule. TCRdb analysed the 5' RACE reads with MiXCR anew, one entry per CDR3 protein. The profile shows 600,000 or so distinct CDR3 sequences, 20% to 25% of them singletons. General study results and limits: While age rose, TCR beta diversity per million T cells dropped in a roughly linear way.

As for this clonotype: Its cognate antigen is unknown.

The sequence was obtained from a man aged 65-85 years in good health. The sequencing sample was made of blood.

The CDR3, as DNA: TGTGCCAGCTCTGCTAGGGGTGAGCAGTTCTTC. Amino acid sequence: CASSARGEQFF. This rearrangement joins TRBV28 to TRBJ2-1, with a possible D match to TRBD1 (5 bases). Per germline, CDR1 MDHEN and CDR2 SYDVKM. This CDR3 is 11 amino acids long. V was shortened by 8 bases and J by 9 bases, with 11 bases between the two germline ends.